The clone carrying this T cell receptor (beta chain) was counted at least ten times. Its antigen is unknown. Germline V lookup: CDR1 MNHNY, CDR2 SVGAGI (reference sequence). The CDR3 runs 15 residues. V dropped 2 bases and J dropped 6; count of bases not matched to a gene: 10. An absence of ophthalmopathy progression within 18 months meant stable Graves' hyperthyroidism. Investigators excluded patients with uncontrolled infection, other autoimmune disease, pregnancy or lactation. The investigators amplified TCR beta CDR3 regions from RNA transcripts. First-round RT-PCR of the TCR CDR3 relied on the HTBI primer set. Each CDR3 protein is one row after TCRdb ran MiXCR on the multiplex PCR reads. The table shows about 720,000 distinct CDR3 sequences, with about a sixth occurring only once. This entry belongs to a study of T cells in Graves' hyperthyroidism and ophthalmopathy. General study points: Ophthalmopathy and stable hyperthyroidism were told apart by a 13 V-J model. Clonotypes that were expanded in thyroid above 0.001 mostly appeared in blood too.

The chain links TRBV6-6 to TRBJ2-7; the match to TRBD1 covers 7 bases. This TCR was sampled from a man younger than 35 with Graves' hyperthyroidism. The sequenced material came from blood. CDR3 amino acids: CASSYRTGVTGEQYF. The CDR3, as DNA: TGTGCCAGCAGTTACCGGACAGGCGTTACGGGCGAGCAGTACTTC.